This T cell receptor (beta chain) was retrieved from a study of tumor-infiltrating lymphocytes in primary liver carcinoma (TCRdb year 2017). Describing the broader study: Between late 2015 and early 2016, roughly five patients in China with histopathologically diagnosed primary liver carcinoma had their tumors surgically resected. Of the five patients, three men and two women aged 30 to 69 years, four had hepatocellular carcinoma and one had combined HCC and intrahepatic cholangiocarcinoma. The tumors of the five patients were staged as T1-T3 N0M0, with maximum diameters ranging from roughly 4.2 to 10 cm. Samples yielded roughly 3.5 to 8 million productive TCRbeta reads; read depth did not differ significantly between tissue types. TCRbeta repertoire sequencing, expression microarrays and whole-exome sequencing were combined in the study across five regions of each liver tumor, with adjacent normal tissue and blood also included. A total of 35 specimens from 5 patients, comprising about 25 tumor regions, 5 adjacent noncancerous liver tissues and 5 peripheral blood samples, were covered by TCRbeta repertoire sequencing. Reproducibility between technical replicate repertoires was high, with correlation coefficients above 0.98 and mean shared-clone rates about 0.9. Results the study describes overall, beyond this receptor: The top 250 clones made up a significantly larger repertoire fraction in tumors than in blood (p = 0.039). Since the samples were bulk and unsorted, there was no way to compare CD4+ and CD8+ T cell repertoires. With just a handful of patients in the study, the authors point out that the findings should be validated in a larger study. Consistent with antigen-driven expansion, pairs of tumor regions showed higher repertoire overlap (mean around 36%) than either tumor-adjacent pairs (around 17%) or tumor-blood pairs (roughly 15%). Only the TCR beta chain was sequenced, so true repertoire diversity is likely underestimated because unpaired alpha chains were not captured.

Using a constant-region primer and ProtoScript II reverse transcriptase, TCRbeta-specific cDNA was reverse-transcribed from around 500 ng total RNA. Construction of the TCRbeta libraries relied on three nested rounds of multiplex PCR, following a slightly modified ARM-PCR procedure. The first two PCR rounds used multiplex TRBV1-TRBV30 forward primers with a Cbeta reverse primer, each for 10 to 11 cycles. A final 25-cycle PCR with Deep VentR polymerase added sample barcodes and Illumina adapters. Before sequencing, amplicons between 200 and 500 bp were purified from gel using a QIAquick gel extraction kit. The TCRbeta amplicons were sequenced with 250-bp paired-end reads on an Illumina HiSeq 2500. The authors' pipeline ran thus. Reads were quality-trimmed with Trimmomatic v0.33, and paired reads were merged with FLASH v1.2.11 to recover full CDR3 sequences. V, D and J germline segments were assigned to the rearranged TCRbeta sequences using MiGEC v1.2.1b. Clonotype statistics and Shannon-Wiener diversity indices were calculated with VDJtools v1.0.0. To reduce sampling bias, subsequent analyses other than the diversity analysis used only the 250 most abundant clonotypes in each sample. Through fastp at Q25 and MiXCR, TCRdb rebuilt clones from the public reads, retaining in-frame beta chains. Under each unique CDR3 protein, matching rows form one entry showing the most common genes and DNA. The V and J calls follow TCRdb's processing rather than the paper's. For this sample there are 310,000 or so distinct CDR3 sequences; less than 65% appear just once. Of the sample, about 6.5% is held by the ten largest clones.

Only a few counts were recorded for this clonotype. Its antigen is unknown. At one boundary the junction diverges from the germline segment, which might be a read error. Blood RNA was extracted from unsorted whole blood using TRIzol reagent, and germline DNA was obtained with the DNeasy Blood & Tissue kit. At the time of sampling, the patients had chronic HBV infection and had not received any treatment. Before surgery, about 4 milliliters of peripheral blood were collected into K2EDTA tubes. Its CDR3 holds 14 amino acids, cysteine through phenylalanine. Solely the CDR3 DNA is kept, with 42 bases framed from the first base. Taken from the germline V gene, the CDR1 and CDR2 loops are SGHRS and YFSETQ.

This receptor was obtained from a man in his forties or fifties with primary liver carcinoma and hepatitis B virus infection. This sequence uses TRBV5-1 and TRBJ2-6; possibly the D gene is TRBD2, per 7 matching bases. The sequenced material came from peripheral blood. The DNA is TGCGCCAGCAGCCCGAGTGGGGGGGCCAGCGTCCTGACTTTC. Its translation is CASSPSGGASVLTF. Joined to the reference TRBV5-1 and TRBJ2-6 proteins, this CDR3 gives the full variable domain: KAGVTQTPRYLIKTRGQQVTLSCSPISGHRSVSWYQQTPGQGLQFLFEYFSETQRNKGNFPGRFSGRQFSNSRSEMNVSTLELGDSALYLCASSPSGGASVLTFGAGSRLTVL.